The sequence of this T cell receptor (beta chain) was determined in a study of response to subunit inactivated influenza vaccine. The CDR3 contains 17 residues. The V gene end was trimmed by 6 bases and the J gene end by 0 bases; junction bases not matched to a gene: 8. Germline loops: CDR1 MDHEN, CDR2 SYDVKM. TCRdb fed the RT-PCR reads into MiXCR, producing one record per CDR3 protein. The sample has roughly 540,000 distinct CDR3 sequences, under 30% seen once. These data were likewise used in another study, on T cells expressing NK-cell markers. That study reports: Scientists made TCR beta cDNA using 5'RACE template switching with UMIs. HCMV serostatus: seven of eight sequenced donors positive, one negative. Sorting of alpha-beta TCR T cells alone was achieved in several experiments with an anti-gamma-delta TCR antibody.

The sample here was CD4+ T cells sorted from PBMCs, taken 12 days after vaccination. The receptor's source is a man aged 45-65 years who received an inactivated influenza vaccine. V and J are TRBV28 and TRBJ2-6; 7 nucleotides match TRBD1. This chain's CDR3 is CASSIGGVYSGANVLTF. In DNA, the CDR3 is TGTGCCAGCAGCATAGGGGGCGTTTACTCTGGGGCCAACGTCCTGACTTTC.